This is a list of T cell receptor beta chains from one sample in a study of T cell responses to AZD1222 COVID-19 vaccine. This table comes from immunoSEQ multiplex PCR, and its TCRdb copy is limited to in-frame clones, with some not included. This table has around 150,000 clones, around 90% appearing once. The sample in question was peripheral blood, obtained 28 days after the second dose of the MenACWY control vaccine. These receptors all stem from an adult who received the MenACWY meningococcal vaccine as a control. The conserved cysteine and the conserved F or W are not part of the CDR3 here.

CDR3 protein	J gene	V gene
ASSFLQGEPDTQY	TRBJ2-3	TRBV5-1
AISRTGGATNEKLF	TRBJ1-4	TRBV10-3
ASSQDGGGTPYEQY	TRBJ2-7	TRBV4-3
ASSQDAAVNTEAF	TRBJ1-1	TRBV3-1/TRBV3-2
ASSSLGRRVEKLF	TRBJ1-4	TRBV7-9
ASSPKGTSFSDTQY	TRBJ2-3	TRBV7-8
ASSIAGEETQY	TRBJ2-5	TRBV19
ASSSWMYGYT	TRBJ1-2	TRBV12-3/TRBV12-4
ASSEWGRANEQY	TRBJ2-7	TRBV6-1
ASSYRWGEQY	TRBJ2-7	TRBV6-5
ASSFQGAVTNEKLF	TRBJ1-4	TRBV5-1
ASSIWTGSSYNEQF	TRBJ2-1	TRBV19
ASGGLPWEKLF	TRBJ1-4	TRBV5-8
ASSVVRGSYSNQPQH	TRBJ1-5	TRBV28
ASSLAGSTASSGNTIY	TRBJ1-3	TRBV7-8
ASRDRLQETQY	TRBJ2-5	TRBV7-2
ASSKQGDQPQH	TRBJ1-5	TRBV19
ASSLGAYTEAF	TRBJ1-1	TRBV7-9
ASSPYEQY	TRBJ2-7	TRBV7-3
ASSLLAGSVDTQY	TRBJ2-3	TRBV7-2
ASSPWEVGQGATYEQY	TRBJ2-7	TRBV18
ASKPGLAGNEQF	TRBJ2-1	TRBV2
ASSLGGEVAKNIQY	TRBJ2-4	TRBV5-5
ASSEPFTGDTEAF	TRBJ1-1	TRBV6-1
ASSFLPSGTGGELF	TRBJ2-2	TRBV7-9
ASSIRQGAHEQY	TRBJ2-7	TRBV19
ASSQVPAREQY	TRBJ2-7	TRBV3-1/TRBV3-2
ATGQGRNSNQPQH	TRBJ1-5	TRBV10-3
ASSAGQGETQY	TRBJ2-5	TRBV5-1
ASSEGQGVGSPLH	TRBJ1-6	TRBV7-9
ASSSDSRSEKLF	TRBJ1-4	TRBV18
ASSKTGRADHEQF	TRBJ2-1	TRBV6-5
ASSLGHTGYEQY	TRBJ2-7	TRBV3-1/TRBV3-2
ASKGTSGPYEQY	TRBJ2-7	TRBV19
AWSVPPLGEQF	TRBJ2-1	TRBV30
ASSLTGIGNSPLH	TRBJ1-6	TRBV7-3
ASSYGGRRETQY	TRBJ2-5	TRBV6-5
ASSLGGGSALNEKLF	TRBJ1-4	TRBV7-8
ASSRDRGAPQPQH	TRBJ1-5	TRBV6-5
ASRSLDGEKLF	TRBJ1-4	TRBV28
ASGLGSGPYEQY	TRBJ2-7	TRBV27
ASSEPGGSPEAF	TRBJ1-1	TRBV10-2
ASSLLGQGSVNEQF	TRBJ2-1	TRBV5-1
ASSSGTSEDEQF	TRBJ2-1	TRBV5-1
ASTGAGQPQH	TRBJ1-5	TRBV2
ASSRDIGGTGELF	TRBJ2-2	TRBV6-2/TRBV6-3
ASVRDSATEAF	TRBJ1-1	TRBV2
ASSLGQSSGNTIY	TRBJ1-3	TRBV28
ASGQGITDGETQY	TRBJ2-5	TRBV19
ASSYSTNSYEQY	TRBJ2-7	TRBV6-2/TRBV6-3